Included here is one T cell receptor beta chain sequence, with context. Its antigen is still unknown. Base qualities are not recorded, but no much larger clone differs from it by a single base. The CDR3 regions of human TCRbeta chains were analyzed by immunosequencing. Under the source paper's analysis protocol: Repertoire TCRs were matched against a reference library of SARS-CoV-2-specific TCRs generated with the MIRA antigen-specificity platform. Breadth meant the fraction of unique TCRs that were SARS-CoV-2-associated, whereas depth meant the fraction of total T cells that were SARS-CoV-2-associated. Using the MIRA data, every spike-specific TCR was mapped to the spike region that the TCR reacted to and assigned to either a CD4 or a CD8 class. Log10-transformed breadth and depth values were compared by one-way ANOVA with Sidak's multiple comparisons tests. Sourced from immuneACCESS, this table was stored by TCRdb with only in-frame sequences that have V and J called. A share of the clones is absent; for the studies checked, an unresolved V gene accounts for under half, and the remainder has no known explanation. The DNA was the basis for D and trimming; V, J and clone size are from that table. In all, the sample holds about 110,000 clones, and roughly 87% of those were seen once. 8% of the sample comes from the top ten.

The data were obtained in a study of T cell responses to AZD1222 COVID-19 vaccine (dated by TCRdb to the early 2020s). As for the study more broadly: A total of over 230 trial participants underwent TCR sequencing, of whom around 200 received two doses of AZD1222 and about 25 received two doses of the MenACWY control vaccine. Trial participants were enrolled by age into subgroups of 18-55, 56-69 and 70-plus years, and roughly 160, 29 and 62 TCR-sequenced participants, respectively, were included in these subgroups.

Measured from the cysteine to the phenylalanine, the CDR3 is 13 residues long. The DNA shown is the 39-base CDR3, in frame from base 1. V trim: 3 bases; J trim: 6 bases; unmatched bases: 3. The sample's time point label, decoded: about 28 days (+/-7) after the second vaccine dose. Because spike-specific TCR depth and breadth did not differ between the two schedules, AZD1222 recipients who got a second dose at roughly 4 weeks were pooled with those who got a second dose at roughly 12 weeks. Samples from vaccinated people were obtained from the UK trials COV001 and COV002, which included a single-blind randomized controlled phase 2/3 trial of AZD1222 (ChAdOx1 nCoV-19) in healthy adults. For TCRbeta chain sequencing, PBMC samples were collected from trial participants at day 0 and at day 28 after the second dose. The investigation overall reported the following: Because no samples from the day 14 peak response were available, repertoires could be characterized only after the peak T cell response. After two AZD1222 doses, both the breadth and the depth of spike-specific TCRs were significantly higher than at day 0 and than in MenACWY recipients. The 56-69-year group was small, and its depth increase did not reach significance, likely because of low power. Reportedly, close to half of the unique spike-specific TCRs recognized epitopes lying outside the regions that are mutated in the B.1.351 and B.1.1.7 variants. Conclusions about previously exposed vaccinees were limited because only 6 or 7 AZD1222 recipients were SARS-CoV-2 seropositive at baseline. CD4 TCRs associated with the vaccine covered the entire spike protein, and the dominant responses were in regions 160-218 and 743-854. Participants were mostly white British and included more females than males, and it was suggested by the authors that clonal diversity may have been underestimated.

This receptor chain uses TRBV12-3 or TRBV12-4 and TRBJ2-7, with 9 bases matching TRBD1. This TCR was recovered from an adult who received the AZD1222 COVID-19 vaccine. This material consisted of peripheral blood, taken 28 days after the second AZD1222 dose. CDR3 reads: CASSLGQGFEQYF. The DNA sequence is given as TGTGCCAGCAGTTTGGGACAGGGTTTCGAGCAGTACTTC.